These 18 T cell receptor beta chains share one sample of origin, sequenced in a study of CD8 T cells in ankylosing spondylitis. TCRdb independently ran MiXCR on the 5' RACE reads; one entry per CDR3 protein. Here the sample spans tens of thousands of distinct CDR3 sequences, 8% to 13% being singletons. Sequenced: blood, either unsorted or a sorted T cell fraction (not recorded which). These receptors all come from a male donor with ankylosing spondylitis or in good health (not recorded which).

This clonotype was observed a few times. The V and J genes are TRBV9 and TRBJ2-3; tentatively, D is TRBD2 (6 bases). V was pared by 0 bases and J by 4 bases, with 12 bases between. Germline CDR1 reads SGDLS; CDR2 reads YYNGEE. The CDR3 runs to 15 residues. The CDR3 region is CASSVDGTPADTQYF. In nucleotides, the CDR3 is TGTGCCAGCAGCGTAGATGGGACTCCTGCAGATACGCAGTATTTT. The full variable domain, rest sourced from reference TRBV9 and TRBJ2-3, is DSGVTQTPKHLITATGQRVTLRCSPRSGDLSVYWYQQSLDQGLQFLIQYYNGEERAKGNILERFSAQQFPDLHSELNLSSLELGDSALYFCASSVDGTPADTQYFGPGTRLTVL.

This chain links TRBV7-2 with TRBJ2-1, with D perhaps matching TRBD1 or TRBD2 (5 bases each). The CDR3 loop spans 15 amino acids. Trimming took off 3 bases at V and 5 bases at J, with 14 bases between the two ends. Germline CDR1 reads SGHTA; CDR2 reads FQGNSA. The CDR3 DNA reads TGTGCCAGCAGCTTGAGGGCAGGGTCCCACAATGAGCAGTTCTTC. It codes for CASSLRAGSHNEQFF.

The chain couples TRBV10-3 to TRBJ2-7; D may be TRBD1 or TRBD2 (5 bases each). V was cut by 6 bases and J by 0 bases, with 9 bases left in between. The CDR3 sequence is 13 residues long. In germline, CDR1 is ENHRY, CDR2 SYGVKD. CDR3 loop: CAIRGRLSYEQYF. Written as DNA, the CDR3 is TGTGCCATCAGGGGACGCCTCTCCTACGAGCAGTACTTC.

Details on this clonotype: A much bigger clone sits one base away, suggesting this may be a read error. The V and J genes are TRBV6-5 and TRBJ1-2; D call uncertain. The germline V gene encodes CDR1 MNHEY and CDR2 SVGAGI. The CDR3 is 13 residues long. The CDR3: CASSYSSNYAYTF. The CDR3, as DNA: TGTGCCAGCAGTTACTCTTCTAACTATGCCTACACCTTC.

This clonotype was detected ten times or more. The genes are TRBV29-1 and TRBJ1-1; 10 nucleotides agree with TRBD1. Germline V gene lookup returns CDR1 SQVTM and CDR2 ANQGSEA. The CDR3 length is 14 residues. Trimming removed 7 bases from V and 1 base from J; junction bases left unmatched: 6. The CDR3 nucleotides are TGCAGCGCTGACAGGGGGCGGTCGAACACTGAAGCTTTCTTT. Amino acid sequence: CSADRGRSNTEAFF.

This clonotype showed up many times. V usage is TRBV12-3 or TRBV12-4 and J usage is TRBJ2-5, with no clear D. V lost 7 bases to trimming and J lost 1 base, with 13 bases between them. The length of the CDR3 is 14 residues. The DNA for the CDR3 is TGTGCCAGCACTCCCCAGTTACTCCAAGAGACCCAGTACTTC. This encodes CASTPQLLQETQYF.

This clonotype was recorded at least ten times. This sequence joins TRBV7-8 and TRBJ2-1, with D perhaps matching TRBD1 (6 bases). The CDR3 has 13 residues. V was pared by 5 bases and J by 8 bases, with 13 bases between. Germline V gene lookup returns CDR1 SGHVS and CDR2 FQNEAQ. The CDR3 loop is CASSRQVSDEQFF. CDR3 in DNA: TGTGCCAGCAGCCGACAGGTTTCTGATGAGCAGTTCTTC.

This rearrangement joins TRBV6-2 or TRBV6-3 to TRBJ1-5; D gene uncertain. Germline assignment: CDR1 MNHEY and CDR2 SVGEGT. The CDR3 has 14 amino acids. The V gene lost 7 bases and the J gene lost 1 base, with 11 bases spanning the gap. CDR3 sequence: CASNGSGSNQPQHF. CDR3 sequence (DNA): TGTGCCAGCAATGGGTCCGGGAGCAATCAGCCCCAGCATTTT.

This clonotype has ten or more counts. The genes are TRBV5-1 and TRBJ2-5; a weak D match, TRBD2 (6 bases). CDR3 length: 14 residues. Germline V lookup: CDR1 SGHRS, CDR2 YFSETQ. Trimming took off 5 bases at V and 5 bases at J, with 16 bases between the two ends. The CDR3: CASRPGTGGETQYF. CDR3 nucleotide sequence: TGCGCCAGCAGGCCCGGGACCGGAGGGGAGACCCAGTACTTC.

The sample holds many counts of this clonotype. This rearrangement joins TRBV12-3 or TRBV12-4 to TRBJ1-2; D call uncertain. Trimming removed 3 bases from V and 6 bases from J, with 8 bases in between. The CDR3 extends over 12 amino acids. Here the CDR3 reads CASSFGVDGYTF. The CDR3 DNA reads TGTGCCAGCAGTTTTGGGGTGGATGGCTACACCTTC.

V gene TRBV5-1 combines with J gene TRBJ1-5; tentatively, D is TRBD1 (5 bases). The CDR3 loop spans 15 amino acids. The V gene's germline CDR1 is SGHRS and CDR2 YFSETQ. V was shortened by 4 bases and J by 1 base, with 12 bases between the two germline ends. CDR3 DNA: TGCGCCAGCAGCCATGGGGGGGAGAGCAATCAGCCCCAGCATTTT. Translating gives CASSHGGESNQPQHF.

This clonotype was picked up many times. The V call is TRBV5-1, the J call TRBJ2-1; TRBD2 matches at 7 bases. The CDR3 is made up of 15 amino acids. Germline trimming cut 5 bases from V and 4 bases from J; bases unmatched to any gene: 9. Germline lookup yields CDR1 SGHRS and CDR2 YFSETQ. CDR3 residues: CASRDGGSSYNEQFF. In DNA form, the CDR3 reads TGCGCCAGCAGGGACGGGGGGTCGAGTTACAATGAGCAGTTCTTC.

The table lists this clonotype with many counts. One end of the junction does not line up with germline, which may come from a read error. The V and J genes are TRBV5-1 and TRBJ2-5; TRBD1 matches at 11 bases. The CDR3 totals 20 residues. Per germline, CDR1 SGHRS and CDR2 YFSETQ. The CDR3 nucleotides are TGTGCCAGCAGCTTATCCAGAGGACAGGGGGCCCGAAGGTACCAAGAGACCCAGTACTTC. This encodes CASSLSRGQGARRYQETQYF.

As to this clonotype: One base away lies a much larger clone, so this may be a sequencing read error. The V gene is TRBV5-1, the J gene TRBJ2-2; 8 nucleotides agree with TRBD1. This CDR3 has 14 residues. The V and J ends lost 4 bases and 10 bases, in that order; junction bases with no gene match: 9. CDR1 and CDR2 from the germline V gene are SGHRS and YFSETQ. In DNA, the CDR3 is TGCGCCAGCAGCCGGGACAGGTCGGGCGCGGAGCTGTTTTTT. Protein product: CASSRDRSGAELFF.

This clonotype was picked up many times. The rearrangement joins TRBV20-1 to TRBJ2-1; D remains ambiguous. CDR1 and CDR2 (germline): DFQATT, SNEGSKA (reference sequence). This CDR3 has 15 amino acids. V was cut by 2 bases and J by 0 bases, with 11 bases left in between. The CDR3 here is CSARMTLSSYNEQFF. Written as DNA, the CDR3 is TGCAGTGCTAGAATGACTCTGAGCTCCTACAATGAGCAGTTCTTC.

The DNA of the CDR3 is TGCGCCAGCAGCTTGGACAGGGGGCGCGGTAATTCACCCCTCCACTTT. Translating it yields CASSLDRGRGNSPLHF. This rearrangement joins TRBV5-1 to TRBJ1-6; 9 positions match TRBD1. The CDR3 spans 16 residues. CDR1 is SGHRS, CDR2 YFSETQ, per germline. J gave up 6 bases and V 0 bases, and 4 bases lay outside the gene matches.

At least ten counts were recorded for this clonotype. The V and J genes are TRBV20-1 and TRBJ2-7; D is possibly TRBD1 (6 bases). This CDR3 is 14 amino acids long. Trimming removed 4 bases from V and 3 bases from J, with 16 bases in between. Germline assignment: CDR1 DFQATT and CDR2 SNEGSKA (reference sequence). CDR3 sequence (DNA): TGCAGTGCTACCCGGCTGGACAGAGGCTACGAGCAGTACTTC. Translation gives CSATRLDRGYEQYF.

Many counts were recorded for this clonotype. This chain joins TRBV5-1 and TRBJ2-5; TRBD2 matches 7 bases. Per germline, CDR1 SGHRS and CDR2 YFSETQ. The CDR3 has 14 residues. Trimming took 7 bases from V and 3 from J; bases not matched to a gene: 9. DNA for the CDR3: TGCGCCAGCCGAGTGACTGGGACTAAAGAGACCCAGTACTTC. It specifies CASRVTGTKETQYF.